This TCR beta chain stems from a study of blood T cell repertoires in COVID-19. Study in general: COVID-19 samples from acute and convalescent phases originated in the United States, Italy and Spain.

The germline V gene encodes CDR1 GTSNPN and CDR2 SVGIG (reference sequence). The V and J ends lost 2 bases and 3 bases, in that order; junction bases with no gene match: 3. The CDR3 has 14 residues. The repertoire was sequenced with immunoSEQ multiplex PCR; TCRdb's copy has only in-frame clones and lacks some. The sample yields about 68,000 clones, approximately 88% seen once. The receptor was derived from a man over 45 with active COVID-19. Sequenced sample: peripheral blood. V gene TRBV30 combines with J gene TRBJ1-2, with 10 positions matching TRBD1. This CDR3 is CAWSYGQGDYGYTF. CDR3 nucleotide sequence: TGTGCCTGGAGTTACGGACAGGGGGACTATGGCTACACCTTC.